The 16 T cell receptor beta chains listed next were all sequenced from one sample in a study of cytomegalovirus exposure and HLA in healthy donors. It was with 60 Vbeta and 13 Jbeta primers that the PCR ran. This table comes from immunoSEQ multiplex PCR, and its TCRdb copy is limited to in-frame clones, with some not included. Found here are 150,000 to 200,000 clones, about three quarters of them singletons; the top ten hold 2% to 3%. Sequenced material: PBMCs. These receptors all come from a woman aged 40-49 years in good health and CMV-seropositive.

V and J are TRBV7-2 and TRBJ2-2; TRBD1 aligns across 10 bases. From germline, CDR1 is SGHTA and CDR2 FQGNSA. The J segment lost 8 bases and the V segment lost 3 bases, leaving 6 bases of the junction unmatched. The CDR3 is 15 amino acids. DNA for the CDR3: TGTGCCAGCAGCTTCGGGACAGGGGTTTCGGGGGAGCTGTTTTTT. Its translation: CASSFGTGVSGELFF.

V and J are TRBV5-1 and TRBJ2-3; D may be TRBD1 (6 bases). Germline V gives CDR1 SGHRS, CDR2 YFSETQ. The CDR3 totals 14 residues. Trimming stripped 0 bases from V and 2 bases from J, with 7 bases between. The CDR3 sequence is CASSLGGPTDTQYF. The CDR3, as DNA: TGCGCCAGCAGCTTGGGGGGGCCCACAGATACGCAGTATTTT.

The chain couples TRBV18 to TRBJ2-7; 13 nucleotides align to TRBD2. V gave up 4 bases and J gave up 2 bases; unmatched junction bases: 2. CDR1 and CDR2 from the germline V gene are KGHSH and LQKENI. The CDR3 sequence is 15 residues long. CDR3 sequence: CASSLTSGGTYEQYF. DNA of the CDR3: TGTGCCAGCTCACTGACTAGCGGGGGGACCTACGAGCAGTACTTC.

The V call is TRBV5-4, the J call TRBJ2-7; 7 bases align to TRBD2. The CDR3 runs to 13 residues. Germline values: CDR1 SGHNT, CDR2 YYREEE (reference sequence). V lost 0 bases and J lost 4; bases outside the gene matches: 1. CDR3 residues: CASSLGEGYEQYF. The CDR3 DNA reads TGTGCCAGCAGCTTGGGGGAGGGTTACGAGCAGTACTTC.

The rearrangement links TRBV27 to TRBJ1-1, with 8 bases aligning to TRBD1. Germline V gene lookup returns CDR1 MNHEY and CDR2 SMNVEV (reference sequence). Trimming removed 6 bases from V and 0 bases from J; junction bases left unmatched: 6. The CDR3 sequence is 15 residues long. The CDR3 is CASRAQGALNTEAFF. The CDR3 bases are TGTGCCAGCAGGGCCCAGGGGGCTCTGAACACTGAAGCTTTCTTT.

Remarks on this clone: Other DNA sequences in this specimen translate into the identical CDR3. This sequence joins TRBV7-2 and TRBJ1-1; TRBD1 is a possible D gene (5 bases). CDR1 and CDR2 from the germline V gene are SGHTA and FQGNSA. V dropped 5 bases and J dropped 1 base, with 8 bases sitting between them. This CDR3 is built from 13 residues. The CDR3 nucleotides read TGTGCCAGCAGCCTCGACAGGAACACTGAAGCTTTCTTT. Its translation: CASSLDRNTEAFF.

The chain carries TRBV28 and TRBJ2-1; 8 bases match TRBD1. This CDR3 comprises 18 residues. J gave up 4 bases and V 9 bases, and 20 bases lay outside the gene matches. The germline V gene encodes CDR1 MDHEN and CDR2 SYDVKM. The CDR3 DNA follows: TGTGCCAGTCCCCCTCACCCCGGACAGGGCGAAGCATACAATGAGCAGTTCTTC. Translated, it gives CASPPHPGQGEAYNEQFF.

This clone was observed once. This rearrangement joins TRBV27 to TRBJ2-5, with D perhaps matching TRBD2 (5 bases). The CDR3 totals 13 residues. Germline-derived CDR1 and CDR2 are MNHEY and SMNVEV (reference sequence). Trimming removed 5 bases at V and 5 bases at J, with 12 bases between. The CDR3 DNA is TGTGCCAGCAGTACCAGAGGCGGGGAGACCCAGTACTTC. Translation gives CASSTRGGETQYF.

The genes are TRBV6-6 and TRBJ1-1; a possible D gene is TRBD1 (6 bases). This CDR3 is built from 11 residues. Trimming removed 4 bases from V and 8 bases from J, with 8 bases in between. Germline values: CDR1 MNHNY, CDR2 SVGAGI (reference sequence). CDR3 DNA: TGTGCCAGCAGTTCGAGGGGGGAAGCTTTCTTT. Residues: CASSSRGEAFF.

This chain connects TRBV29-1 to TRBJ1-1; D gene unclear. Trimming took 2 bases from V and 3 from J, leaving 4 bases between them. The V gene's germline CDR1 is SQVTM and CDR2 ANQGSEA. This CDR3 is 11 amino acids long. This CDR3 reads CSVESDTEAFF. The CDR3 DNA is TGCAGCGTTGAATCCGACACTGAAGCTTTCTTT.

This rearrangement joins TRBV28 to TRBJ1-2; no clear D. The CDR3 runs to 14 residues. The germline V and J ends were trimmed by 6 bases and 0 bases, with 11 bases remaining between them. CDR1 is MDHEN, CDR2 SYDVKM, per germline. The CDR3 reads CASSTRPANYGYTF. CDR3 DNA sequence: TGTGCCAGCAGCACCAGGCCTGCTAACTATGGCTACACCTTC.

In its sample, this clone was seen once. V and J are TRBV10-1 and TRBJ2-2; D is ambiguous. The germline gives CDR1 WNHNN, CDR2 SYGVQD (reference sequence). This CDR3 region has 16 residues. V was pared by 3 bases and J by 3 bases, with 14 bases between. The CDR3 DNA reads TGCGCCAGCAGTGATGGAGACCGGCTGTACACCGGGGAGCTGTTTTTT. It yields the protein CASSDGDRLYTGELFF.

The V and J genes are TRBV29-1 and TRBJ2-7; the match to TRBD2 covers 10 bases. V gave up 7 bases and J gave up 1 base; unmatched junction bases: 1. The CDR3 runs to 12 residues. Germline values: CDR1 SQVTM, CDR2 ANQGSEA. CDR3 sequence: CSASGGSYEQYF. CDR3 DNA: TGCAGCGCTAGCGGGGGTTCCTACGAGCAGTACTTC.

This chain joins TRBV5-6 and TRBJ2-5; 7 bases are a match to TRBD1. Per germline, CDR1 SGHDT and CDR2 YYEEEE. V was clipped by 0 bases and J by 5 bases; unmatched bases: 1. The CDR3 consists of 13 residues. In DNA, the CDR3 is TGTGCCAGCAGCTTGGCCAGGGGGGAGACCCAGTACTTC. Amino acids: CASSLARGETQYF.

This clone is a singleton in its sample. The CDR3 spells CASSPFTTPGTGELFF. CDR3 nucleotide sequence: TGTGCCAGCAGCCCGTTTACCACCCCGGGCACCGGGGAGCTGTTTTTT. The gene calls are TRBV7-7 and TRBJ2-2; D is unresolved. The CDR3 sequence is 16 residues long. The germline V gene has CDR1 SSHAT and CDR2 FNYEAQ (reference sequence). Deletions cut 5 bases from V and 4 bases from J, with 17 bases between.

The genes are TRBV5-1 and TRBJ2-3; 7 bases are a match to TRBD2. The CDR3 length is 15 residues. Germline V lookup: CDR1 SGHRS, CDR2 YFSETQ. Trimming cost V 5 bases and J 4 bases; bases outside gene matches: 10. As DNA, the CDR3 is TGCGCCAGCAGAGCGGGGCGGCAGGGTCCAGATACGCAGTATTTT. It specifies CASRAGRQGPDTQYF.